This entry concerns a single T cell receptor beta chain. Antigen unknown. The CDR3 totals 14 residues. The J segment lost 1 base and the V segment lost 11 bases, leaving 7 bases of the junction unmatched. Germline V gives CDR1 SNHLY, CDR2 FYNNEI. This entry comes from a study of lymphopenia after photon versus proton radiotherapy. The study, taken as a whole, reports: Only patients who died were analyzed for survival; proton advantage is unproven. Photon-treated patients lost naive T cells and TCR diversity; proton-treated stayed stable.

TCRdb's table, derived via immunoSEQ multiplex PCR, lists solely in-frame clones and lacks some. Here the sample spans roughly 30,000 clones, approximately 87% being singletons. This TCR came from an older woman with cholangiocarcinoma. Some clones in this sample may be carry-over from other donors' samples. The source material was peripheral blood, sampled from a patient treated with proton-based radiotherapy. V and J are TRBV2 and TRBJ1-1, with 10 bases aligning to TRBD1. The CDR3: CAGRRTGGNTEAFF. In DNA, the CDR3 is TGTGCCGGGAGGAGGACAGGGGGGAACACTGAAGCTTTCTTT.